This T cell receptor beta chain appears in the sequencing data of a study of shared clonotypes between healthy human individuals. The overall study: Samples came from two female and three male donors aged 18 to 49. There were three CD4 naive, three CD4 memory, two CD8 naive and one CD8 memory plates per donor.

Germline V gene lookup returns CDR1 ENHRY and CDR2 SYGVKD. The CDR3 is 15 amino acids. V lost 7 bases, J lost 6 bases, and 19 bases lay in between. Naive-designated CD8 cells lacked CD45RO, were positively enriched for CCR7, and omitted terminally differentiated effector memory CD45RA+ cells. Every donor was a Caucasian adult from Nashville, Tennessee. The material for each subset, its genomic DNA, was split evenly across several immunoSEQ plates. Assay: immunoSEQ multiplex PCR; the TCRdb copy retains only in-frame clones and omits some. The table shows about 580,000 clones, with about 98% occurring only once.

Sequenced sample: naive CD8+ T cells sorted from blood. This TCR derives from a man aged 25 to 40 in good health. This sequence joins TRBV10-3 and TRBJ2-1; D perhaps matches TRBD2 (5 bases). The CDR3 region is CAIKPPSGPANEQFF. CDR3 bases: TGTGCCATCAAGCCCCCGAGCGGACCGGCCAATGAGCAGTTCTTC.